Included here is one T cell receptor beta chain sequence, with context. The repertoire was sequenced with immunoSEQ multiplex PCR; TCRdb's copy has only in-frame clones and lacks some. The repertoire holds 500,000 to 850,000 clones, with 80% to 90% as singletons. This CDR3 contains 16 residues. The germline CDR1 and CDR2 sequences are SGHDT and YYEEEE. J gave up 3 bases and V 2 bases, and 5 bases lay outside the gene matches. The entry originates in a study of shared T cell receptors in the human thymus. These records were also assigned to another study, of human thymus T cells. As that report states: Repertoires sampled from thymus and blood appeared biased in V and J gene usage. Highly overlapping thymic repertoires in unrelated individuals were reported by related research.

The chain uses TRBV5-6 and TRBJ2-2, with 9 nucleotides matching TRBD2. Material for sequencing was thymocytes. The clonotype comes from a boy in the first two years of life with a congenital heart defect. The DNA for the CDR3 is TGTGCCAGCAGCTTCTGGACTAGCGTTGACACCGGGGAGCTGTTTTTT. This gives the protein CASSFWTSVDTGELFF.